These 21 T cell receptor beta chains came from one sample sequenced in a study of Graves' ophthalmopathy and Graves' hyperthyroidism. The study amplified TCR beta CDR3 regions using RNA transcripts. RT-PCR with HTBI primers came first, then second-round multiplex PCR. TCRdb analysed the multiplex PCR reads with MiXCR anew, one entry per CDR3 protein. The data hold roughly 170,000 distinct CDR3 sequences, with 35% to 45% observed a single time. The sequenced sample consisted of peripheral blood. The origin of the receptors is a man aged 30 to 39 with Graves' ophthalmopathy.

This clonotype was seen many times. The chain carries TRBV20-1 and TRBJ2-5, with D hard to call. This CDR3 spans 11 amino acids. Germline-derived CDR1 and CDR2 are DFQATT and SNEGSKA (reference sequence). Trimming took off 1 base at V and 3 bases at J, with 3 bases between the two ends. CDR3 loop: CSARVEETQYF. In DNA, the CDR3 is TGCAGTGCTAGAGTGGAAGAGACCCAGTACTTC.

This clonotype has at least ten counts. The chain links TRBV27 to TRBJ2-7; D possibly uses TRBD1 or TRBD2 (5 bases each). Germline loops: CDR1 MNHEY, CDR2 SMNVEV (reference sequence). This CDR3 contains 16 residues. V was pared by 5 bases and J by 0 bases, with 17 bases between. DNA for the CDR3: TGTGCCAGCAGTCGGGACCTTGTGAGGGGCTCCTACGAGCAGTACTTC. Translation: CASSRDLVRGSYEQYF.

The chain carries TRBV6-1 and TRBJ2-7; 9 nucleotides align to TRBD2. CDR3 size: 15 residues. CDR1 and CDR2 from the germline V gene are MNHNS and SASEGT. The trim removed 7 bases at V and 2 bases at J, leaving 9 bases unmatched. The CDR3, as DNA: TGTGCCAGCAAAGATAGCGGGAGATTCGCCTACGAGCAGTACTTC. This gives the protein CASKDSGRFAYEQYF.

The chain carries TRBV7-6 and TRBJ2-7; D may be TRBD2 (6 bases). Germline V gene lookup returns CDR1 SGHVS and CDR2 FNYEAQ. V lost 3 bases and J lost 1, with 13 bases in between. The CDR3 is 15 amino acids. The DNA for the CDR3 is TGTGCCAGCAGCTTTGGTAGCGGACCGTCCTACGAGCAGTACTTC. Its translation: CASSFGSGPSYEQYF.

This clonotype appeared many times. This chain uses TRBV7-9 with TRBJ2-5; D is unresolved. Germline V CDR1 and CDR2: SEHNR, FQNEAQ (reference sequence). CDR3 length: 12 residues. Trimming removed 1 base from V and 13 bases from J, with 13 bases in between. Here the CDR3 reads CASSLDLPYPYF. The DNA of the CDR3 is TGTGCCAGCAGCTTAGATCTCCCCTACCCGTACTTC.

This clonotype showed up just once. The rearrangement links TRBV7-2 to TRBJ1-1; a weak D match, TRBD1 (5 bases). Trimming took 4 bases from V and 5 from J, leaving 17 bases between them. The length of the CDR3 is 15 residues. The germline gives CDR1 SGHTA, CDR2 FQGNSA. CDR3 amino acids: CASSSWGGKMTEAFF. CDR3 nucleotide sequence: TGTGCCAGCAGCTCCTGGGGGGGGAAGATGACTGAAGCTTTCTTT.

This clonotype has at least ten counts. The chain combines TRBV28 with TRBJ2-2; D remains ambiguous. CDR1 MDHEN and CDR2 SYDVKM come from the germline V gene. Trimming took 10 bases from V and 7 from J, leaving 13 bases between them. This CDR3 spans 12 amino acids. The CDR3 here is CAIPNGGGELFF. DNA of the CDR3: TGTGCCATCCCAAATGGTGGCGGGGAGCTGTTTTTT.

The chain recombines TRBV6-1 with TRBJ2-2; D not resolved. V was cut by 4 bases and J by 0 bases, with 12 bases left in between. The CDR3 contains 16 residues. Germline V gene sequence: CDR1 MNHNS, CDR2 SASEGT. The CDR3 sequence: CASSVFWQSNTGELFF. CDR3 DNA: TGTGCCAGCAGTGTCTTTTGGCAGTCGAACACCGGGGAGCTGTTTTTT.

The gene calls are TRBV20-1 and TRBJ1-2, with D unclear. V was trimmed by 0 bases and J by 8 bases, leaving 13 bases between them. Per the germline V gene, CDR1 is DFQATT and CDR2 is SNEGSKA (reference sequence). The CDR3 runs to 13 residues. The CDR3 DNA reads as TGCAGTGCTAGAGATCAGGTGGTCGGGGGCTACACCTTC. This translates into CSARDQVVGGYTF.

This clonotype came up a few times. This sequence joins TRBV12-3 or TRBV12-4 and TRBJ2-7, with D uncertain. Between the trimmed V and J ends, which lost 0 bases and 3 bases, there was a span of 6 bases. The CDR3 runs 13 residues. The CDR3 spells CASSLAEDYEQYF. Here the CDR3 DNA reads TGTGCCAGCAGTTTAGCGGAAGACTACGAGCAGTACTTC.

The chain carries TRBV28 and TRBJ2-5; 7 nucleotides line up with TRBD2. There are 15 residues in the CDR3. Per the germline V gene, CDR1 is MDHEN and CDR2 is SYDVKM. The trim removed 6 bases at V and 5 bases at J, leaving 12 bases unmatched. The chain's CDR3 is CASSPLRGREETQYF. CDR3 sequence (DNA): TGTGCCAGCAGCCCCCTTCGCGGGAGAGAGGAGACCCAGTACTTC.

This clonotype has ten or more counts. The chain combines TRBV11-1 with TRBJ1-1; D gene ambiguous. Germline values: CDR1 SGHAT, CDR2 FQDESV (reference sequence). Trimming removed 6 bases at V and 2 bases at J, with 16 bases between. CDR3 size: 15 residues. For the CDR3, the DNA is TGTGCCAGCAGTCAAAACGGGGTGCGAAACACTGAAGCTTTCTTT. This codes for CASSQNGVRNTEAFF.

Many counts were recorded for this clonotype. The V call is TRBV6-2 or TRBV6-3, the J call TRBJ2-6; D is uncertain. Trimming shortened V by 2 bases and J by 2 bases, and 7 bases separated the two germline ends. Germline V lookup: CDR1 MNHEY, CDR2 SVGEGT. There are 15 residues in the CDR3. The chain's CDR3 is CASSYVGTGANVLTF. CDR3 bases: TGTGCCAGCAGTTACGTGGGAACTGGGGCCAACGTCCTGACTTTC.

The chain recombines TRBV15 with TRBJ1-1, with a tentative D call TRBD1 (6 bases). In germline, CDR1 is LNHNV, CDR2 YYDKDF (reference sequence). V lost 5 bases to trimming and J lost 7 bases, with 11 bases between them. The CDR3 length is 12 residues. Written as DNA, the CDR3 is TGTGCCACCAGCGGACAGCCACTTGAAGCTTTCTTT. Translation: CATSGQPLEAFF.

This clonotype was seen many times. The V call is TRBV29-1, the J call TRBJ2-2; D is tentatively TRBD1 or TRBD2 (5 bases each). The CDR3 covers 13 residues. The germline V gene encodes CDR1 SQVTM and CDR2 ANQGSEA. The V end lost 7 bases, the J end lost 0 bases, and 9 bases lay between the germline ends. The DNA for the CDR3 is TGCAGCGGGGGACGGACGAACACCGGGGAGCTGTTTTTT. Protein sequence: CSGGRTNTGELFF.

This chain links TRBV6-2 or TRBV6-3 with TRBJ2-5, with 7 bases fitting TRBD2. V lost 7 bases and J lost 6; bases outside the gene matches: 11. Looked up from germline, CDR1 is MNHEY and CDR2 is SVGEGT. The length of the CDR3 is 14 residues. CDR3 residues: CASNPTGGWKTQYF. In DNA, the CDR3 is TGTGCCAGCAACCCCACCGGGGGGTGGAAGACCCAGTACTTC.

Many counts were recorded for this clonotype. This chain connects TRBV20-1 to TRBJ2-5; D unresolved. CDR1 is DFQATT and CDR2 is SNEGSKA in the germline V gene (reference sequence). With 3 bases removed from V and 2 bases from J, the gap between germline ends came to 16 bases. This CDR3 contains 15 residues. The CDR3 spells CSARTTSTAQETQYF. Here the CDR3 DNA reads TGCAGTGCTAGGACCACGTCTACCGCACAAGAGACCCAGTACTTC.

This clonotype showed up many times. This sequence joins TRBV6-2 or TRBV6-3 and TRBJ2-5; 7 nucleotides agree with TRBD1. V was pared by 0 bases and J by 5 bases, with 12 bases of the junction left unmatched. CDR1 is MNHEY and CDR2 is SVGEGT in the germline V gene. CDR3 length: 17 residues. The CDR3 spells CASSYSHPGQRYETQYF. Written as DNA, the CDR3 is TGTGCCAGCAGTTACTCTCACCCGGGACAGCGCTACGAGACCCAGTACTTC.

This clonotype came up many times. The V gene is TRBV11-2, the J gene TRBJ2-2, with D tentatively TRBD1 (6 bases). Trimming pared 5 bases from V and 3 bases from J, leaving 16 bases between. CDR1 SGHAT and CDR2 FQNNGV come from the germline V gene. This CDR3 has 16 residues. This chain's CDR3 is CASSPGQYTDTGELFF. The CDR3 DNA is TGTGCCAGCAGCCCAGGACAGTATACGGACACCGGGGAGCTGTTTTTT.

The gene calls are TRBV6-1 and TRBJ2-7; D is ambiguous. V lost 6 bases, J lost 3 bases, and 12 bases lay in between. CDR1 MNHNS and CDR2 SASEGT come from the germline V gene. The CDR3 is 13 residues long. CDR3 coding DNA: TGTGCCAGCAGCCTTTCGTCGGACTACGAGCAGTACTTC. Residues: CASSLSSDYEQYF.

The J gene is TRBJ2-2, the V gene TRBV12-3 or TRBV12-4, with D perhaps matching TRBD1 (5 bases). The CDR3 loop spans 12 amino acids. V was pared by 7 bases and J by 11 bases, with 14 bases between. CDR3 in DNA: TGTGCCAGCACCCTAGGGGCCATCGAGCTGTTTTTT. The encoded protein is CASTLGAIELFF.